These 12 T cell receptor beta chains were sequenced from one sample in a study of blood T cell repertoires in COVID-19. The protocol was immunoSEQ multiplex PCR, while the TCRdb copy is restricted to in-frame clones and leaves out a portion. The data show 130,000 or so clones, more than 75% seen once. Source material: peripheral blood. The origin of the receptors is a human donor in a cohort sampled during active COVID-19.

This clone was seen only once. The chain combines TRBV7-9 with TRBJ2-1; TRBD2 might be the D (5 bases). CDR1 is SEHNR, CDR2 FQNEAQ, per germline (reference sequence). The CDR3 totals 16 residues. V was pared by 5 bases and J by 1 base, with 15 bases between. CDR3 nucleotides: TGTGCCAGCAGCCCTTGGACTGACCGGTCCTACAATGAGCAGTTCTTC. The encoded protein is CASSPWTDRSYNEQFF.

This chain uses TRBV7-8 with TRBJ2-3; D is possibly TRBD2 (5 bases). V dropped 4 bases and J dropped 3 bases, with 11 bases sitting between them. CDR3 size: 14 residues. Germline-derived CDR1 and CDR2 are SGHVS and FQNEAQ. The chain's CDR3 is CASSSSRRTDTQYF. The DNA of the CDR3 is TGTGCCAGCAGCTCGTCCAGGAGGACAGATACGCAGTATTTT.

The chain employs TRBV25-1 and TRBJ1-2, with D possibly matching TRBD1 (5 bases). CDR3 length equals 14 residues. Deletions cut 1 base from V and 6 bases from J, with 12 bases between. The germline gives CDR1 MGHDK, CDR2 SYGVNS. The CDR3 reads CASSELSRANGYTF. In DNA form, the CDR3 reads TGTGCCAGCAGTGAATTAAGCAGGGCTAATGGCTACACCTTC.

The rearrangement links TRBV30 to TRBJ1-1; 7 nucleotides agree with TRBD1. CDR1 GTSNPN and CDR2 SVGIG come from the germline V gene (reference sequence). The CDR3 covers 11 residues. With V trimmed by 2 bases and J by 10 bases, 4 bases remained unmatched. This chain's CDR3 is CAWSYKGAAFF. As DNA, the CDR3 is TGTGCCTGGAGTTACAAGGGGGCAGCTTTCTTT.

The V call is TRBV11-2, the J call TRBJ1-1, with unresolved D. The germline V and J ends were trimmed by 2 bases and 11 bases, with 12 bases remaining between them. Looked up from germline, CDR1 is SGHAT and CDR2 is FQNNGV. The CDR3 totals 12 residues. In DNA form, the CDR3 reads TGTGCCAGCAGCTTATCGCGGAGGTCGGCTTTCTTT. Amino acids: CASSLSRRSAFF.

The chain is built from TRBV3-1 (or the pseudogene TRBV3-2) and TRBJ2-3; D gene unclear. The germline V gene has CDR1 LGHDT and CDR2 YNNKEL (reference sequence). V gave up 2 bases and J gave up 2 bases, with 11 bases separating them. The CDR3 loop spans 15 amino acids. CDR3 in amino acids: CASSQFLSDTDTQYF. DNA for the CDR3: TGTGCCAGCAGCCAATTCCTCAGCGACACAGATACGCAGTATTTT.

V gene TRBV4-1 combines with J gene TRBJ2-5, with 8 bases fitting TRBD1. The V segment lost 1 base and the J segment 5 bases; nucleotides outside the gene matches: 6. This CDR3 is built from 15 residues. In germline, CDR1 is MGHRA, CDR2 YSYEKL. The CDR3 here is CASSQGTGYMETQYF. DNA for the CDR3: TGCGCCAGCAGCCAAGGGACAGGGTATATGGAGACCCAGTACTTC.

The chain carries TRBV20-1 and TRBJ2-5; the D is unclear. CDR1 DFQATT and CDR2 SNEGSKA come from the germline V gene (reference sequence). V was cut by 6 bases and J by 2 bases, with 7 bases left in between. The CDR3 totals 11 residues. CDR3 sequence: CSAPQQETQYF. The CDR3 DNA reads TGCAGTGCACCACAACAAGAGACCCAGTACTTC.

V is TRBV21-1 and J is TRBJ2-1; the table gives TRBD1 as D, unverified against the DNA. TRBV21-1 is termed a pseudogene. The CDR3 has 15 amino acids. CDR3: CASSKVGRVKHEQFF. As DNA, the CDR3 is TGTGCCAGCAGCAAAGTGGGCAGGGTTAAACATGAGCAGTTCTTC.

This chain joins TRBV19 and TRBJ1-1; 8 positions match TRBD1. After removal of 4 bases from V and 6 bases from J, the junction contained 10 bases not matched to a gene. CDR1 is LNHDA and CDR2 is SQIVND in the germline V gene (reference sequence). The CDR3 sequence is 15 residues long. CDR3 sequence: CASSKDRVGTAEAFF. CDR3 nucleotide sequence: TGTGCCAGTAGTAAGGACAGGGTGGGAACGGCTGAAGCTTTCTTT. The whole variable domain, filled in from reference TRBV19 and TRBJ1-1, reads DGGITQSPKYLFRKEGQNVTLSCEQNLNHDAMYWYRQDPGQGLRLIYYSQIVNDFQKGDIAEGYSVSREKKESFPLTVTSAQKNPTAFYLCASSKDRVGTAEAFFGQGTRLTVV.

The chain carries TRBV5-1 and TRBJ2-2; possibly TRBD1 for D (5 bases). This CDR3 spans 14 amino acids. Germline lookup yields CDR1 SGHRS and CDR2 YFSETQ. Trimming removed 0 bases at V and 4 bases at J, with 7 bases between. The CDR3 DNA is TGCGCCAGCAGCTTGGCTCAGGGCACCGGGGAGCTGTTTTTT. The encoded protein is CASSLAQGTGELFF.

V gene TRBV7-9 combines with J gene TRBJ2-7; possible D gene TRBD1, 5 bases. The CDR3 runs to 16 residues. Per germline, CDR1 SEHNR and CDR2 FQNEAQ (reference sequence). V was clipped by 4 bases and J by 1 base, with 17 bases between them. The CDR3 DNA reads as TGTGCCAGCAGCTCTACCCAACCGACAGCATCCTACGAGCAGTACTTC. Its translation is CASSSTQPTASYEQYF.